This T cell receptor beta chain was sequenced in a study of cytomegalovirus exposure and HLA in healthy donors. As concerns this clone: The antigen remains unidentified.

Germline loops: CDR1 LGHNA, CDR2 YNFKEQ. Trimming took 1 base from V and 0 from J, leaving 22 bases between them. The CDR3 spans 20 residues. Regarding donors, all were healthy bone marrow donors. With 60 Vbeta and 13 Jbeta primers, the PCR was carried out. Sequencing used immunoSEQ multiplex PCR; TCRdb keeps in-frame clones, though not all of them. Of 49,000 or so clones listed, roughly four fifths are singletons. Study-wide results and caveats: Reports indicate that TCR beta sequences accurately predicted the HLA-A and HLA-B alleles of most subjects.

The chain recombines TRBV4-2 with TRBJ1-5; tentatively, D is TRBD1 (5 bases). The origin of this receptor is a boy aged 5-17 years in good health and CMV-seropositive. The sequenced sample was PBMCs. In DNA form, the CDR3 reads TGTGCCAGCAGCCAAGCCCGCGCGCGGAGACAGAGGTATAGCAATCAGCCCCAGCATTTT. It codes for CASSQARARRQRYSNQPQHF.